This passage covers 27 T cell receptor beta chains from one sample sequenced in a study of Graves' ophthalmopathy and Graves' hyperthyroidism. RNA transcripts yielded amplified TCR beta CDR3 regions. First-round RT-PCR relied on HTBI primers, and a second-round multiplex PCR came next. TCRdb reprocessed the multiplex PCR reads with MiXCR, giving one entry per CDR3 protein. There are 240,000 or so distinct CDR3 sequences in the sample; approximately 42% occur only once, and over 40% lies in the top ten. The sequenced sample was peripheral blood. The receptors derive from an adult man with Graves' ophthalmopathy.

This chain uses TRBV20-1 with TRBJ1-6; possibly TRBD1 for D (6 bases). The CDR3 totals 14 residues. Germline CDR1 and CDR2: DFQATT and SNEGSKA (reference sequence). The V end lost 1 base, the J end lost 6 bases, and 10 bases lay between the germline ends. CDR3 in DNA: TGCAGTGCTAGAGGGACAGAGCCTAATTCACCCCTCCACTTT. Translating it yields CSARGTEPNSPLHF.

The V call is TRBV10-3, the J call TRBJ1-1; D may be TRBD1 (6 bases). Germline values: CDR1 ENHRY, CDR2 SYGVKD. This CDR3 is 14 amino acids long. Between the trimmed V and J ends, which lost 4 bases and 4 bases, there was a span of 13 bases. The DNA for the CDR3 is TGTGCCATCAGTGGAACAGGGAGGGGCACTGAAGCTTTCTTT. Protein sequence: CAISGTGRGTEAFF.

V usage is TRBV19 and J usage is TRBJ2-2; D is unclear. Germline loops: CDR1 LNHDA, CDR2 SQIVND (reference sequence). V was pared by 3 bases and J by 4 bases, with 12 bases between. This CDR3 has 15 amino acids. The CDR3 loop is CASSMKQFATGELFF. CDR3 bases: TGTGCCAGTAGTATGAAGCAGTTTGCCACCGGGGAGCTGTTTTTT.

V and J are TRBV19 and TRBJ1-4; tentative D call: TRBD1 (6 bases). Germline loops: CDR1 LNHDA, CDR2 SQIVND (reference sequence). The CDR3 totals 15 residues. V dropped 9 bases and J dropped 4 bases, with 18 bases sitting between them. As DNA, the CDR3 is TGTGCCAGCCTAGGGTGGGGGCAGGGTAATGAAAAACTGTTTTTT. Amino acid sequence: CASLGWGQGNEKLFF.

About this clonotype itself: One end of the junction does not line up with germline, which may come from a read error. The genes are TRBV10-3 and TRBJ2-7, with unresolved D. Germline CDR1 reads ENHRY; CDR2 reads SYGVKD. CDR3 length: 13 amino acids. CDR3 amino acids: CASSGVGLYEQYF. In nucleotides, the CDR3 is TGTGCCAGCAGTGGTGTAGGGCTCTACGAGCAGTACTTC.

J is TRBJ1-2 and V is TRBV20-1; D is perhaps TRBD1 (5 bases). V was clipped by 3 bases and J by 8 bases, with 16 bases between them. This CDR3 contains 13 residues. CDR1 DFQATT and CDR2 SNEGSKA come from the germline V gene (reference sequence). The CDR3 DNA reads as TGCAGTGCTAGTCGGCAGGGTGTGGGCGGCTACACCTTC. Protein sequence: CSASRQGVGGYTF.

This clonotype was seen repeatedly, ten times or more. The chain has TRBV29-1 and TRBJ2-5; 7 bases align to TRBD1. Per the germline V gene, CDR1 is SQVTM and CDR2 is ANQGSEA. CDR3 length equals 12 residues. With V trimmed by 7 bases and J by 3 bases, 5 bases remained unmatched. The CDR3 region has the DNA TGCAGCGCTGACAGGGTTGAAGAGACCCAGTACTTC. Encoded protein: CSADRVEETQYF.

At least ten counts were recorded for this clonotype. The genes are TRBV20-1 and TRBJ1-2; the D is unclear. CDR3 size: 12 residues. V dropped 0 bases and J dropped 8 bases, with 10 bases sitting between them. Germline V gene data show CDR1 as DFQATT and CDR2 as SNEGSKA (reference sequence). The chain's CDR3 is CSARDVPDGYTF. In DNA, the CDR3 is TGCAGTGCTAGAGATGTCCCGGACGGCTACACCTTC.

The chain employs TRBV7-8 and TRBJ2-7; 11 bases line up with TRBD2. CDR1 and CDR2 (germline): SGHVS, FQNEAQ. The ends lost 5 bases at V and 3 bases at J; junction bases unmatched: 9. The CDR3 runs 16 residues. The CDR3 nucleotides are TGTGCCAGCAGCCCGCCGGGACTAGCGGCTTACTACGAGCAGTACTTC. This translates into CASSPPGLAAYYEQYF.

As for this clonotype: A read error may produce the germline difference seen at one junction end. CDR3 protein: CASSLLSGPTGGLFF. In nucleotides, the CDR3 is TGTGCCAGCAGCTTGTTGTCAGGTCCGACCGGGGGGCTGTTTTTT. This sequence joins TRBV7-9 and TRBJ2-2; weak D call: TRBD2 (6 bases). CDR1 is SEHNR, CDR2 FQNEAQ, per germline (reference sequence). This CDR3 region has 15 residues.

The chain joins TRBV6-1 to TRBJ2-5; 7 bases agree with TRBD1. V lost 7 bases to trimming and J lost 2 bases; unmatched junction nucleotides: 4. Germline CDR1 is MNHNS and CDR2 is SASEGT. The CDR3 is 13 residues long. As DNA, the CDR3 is TGTGCCAGCAACTGGGACAGTCAAGAGACCCAGTACTTC. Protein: CASNWDSQETQYF.

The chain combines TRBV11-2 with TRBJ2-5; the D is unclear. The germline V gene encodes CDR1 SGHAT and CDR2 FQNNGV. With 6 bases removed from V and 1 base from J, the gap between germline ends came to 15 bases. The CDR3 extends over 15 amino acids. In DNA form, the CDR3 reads TGTGCCAGCAGTCGCTCTTTTACACTCCAAGAGACCCAGTACTTC. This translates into CASSRSFTLQETQYF.

CDR3 sequence: CASSYGGQDYEQYF. The CDR3 DNA sequence: TGTGCCAGCAGTTACGGGGGACAGGACTACGAGCAGTACTTC. The rearrangement joins TRBV6-6 to TRBJ2-7; 8 nucleotides agree with TRBD1. CDR3 length: 14 amino acids. Germline CDR1 is MNHNY and CDR2 is SVGAGI (reference sequence). The V segment lost 2 bases and the J segment 3 bases; nucleotides outside the gene matches: 3.

CDR3 sequence: CSAPKVGEKLFF. The CDR3, as DNA: TGCAGTGCCCCGAAAGTAGGGGAAAAACTGTTTTTT. The chain has TRBV20-1 and TRBJ1-4; D unresolved. The CDR3 extends over 12 amino acids. Trimming pared 6 bases from V and 8 bases from J, leaving 13 bases between. Looked up from germline, CDR1 is DFQATT and CDR2 is SNEGSKA (reference sequence).

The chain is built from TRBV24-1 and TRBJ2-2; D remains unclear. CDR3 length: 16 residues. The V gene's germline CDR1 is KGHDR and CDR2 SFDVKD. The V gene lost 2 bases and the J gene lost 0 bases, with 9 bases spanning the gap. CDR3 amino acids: CATSDWSVANTGELFF. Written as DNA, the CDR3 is TGTGCCACCAGTGATTGGTCAGTCGCGAACACCGGGGAGCTGTTTTTT.

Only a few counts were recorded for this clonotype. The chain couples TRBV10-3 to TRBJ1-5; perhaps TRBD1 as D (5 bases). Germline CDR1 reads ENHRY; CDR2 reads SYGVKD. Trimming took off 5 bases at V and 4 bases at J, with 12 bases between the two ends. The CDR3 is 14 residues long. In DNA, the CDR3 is TGTGCCATCAGTATCGGGACGACGAATCAGCCCCAGCATTTT. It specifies CAISIGTTNQPQHF.

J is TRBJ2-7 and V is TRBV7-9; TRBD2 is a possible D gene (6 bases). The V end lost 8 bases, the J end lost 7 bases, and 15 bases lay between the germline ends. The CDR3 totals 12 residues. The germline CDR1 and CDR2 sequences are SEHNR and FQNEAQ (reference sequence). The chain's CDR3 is CASSPEGQEQYF. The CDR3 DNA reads TGTGCCAGCTCACCGGAGGGTCAAGAGCAGTACTTC. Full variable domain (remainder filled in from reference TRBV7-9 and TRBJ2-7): DTGVSQNPRHKITKRGQNVTFRCDPISEHNRLYWYRQTLGQGPEFLTYFQNEAQLEKSRLLSDRFSAERPKGSFSTLEIQRTEQGDSAMYLCASSPEGQEQYFGPGTRLTVT.

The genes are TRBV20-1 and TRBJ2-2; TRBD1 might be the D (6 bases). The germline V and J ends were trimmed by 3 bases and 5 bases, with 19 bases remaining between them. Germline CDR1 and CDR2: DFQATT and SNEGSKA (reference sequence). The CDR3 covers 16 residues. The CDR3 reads CSASPTGTRRTGELFF. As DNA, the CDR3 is TGCAGTGCTAGCCCTACCGGGACAAGAAGGACCGGGGAGCTGTTTTTT.

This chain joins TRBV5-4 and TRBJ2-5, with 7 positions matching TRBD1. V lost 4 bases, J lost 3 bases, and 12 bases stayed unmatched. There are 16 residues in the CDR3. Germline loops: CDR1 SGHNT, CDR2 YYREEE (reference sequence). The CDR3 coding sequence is TGTGCCAGCAGCCAACCCGGGACAGAGGACGAAGAGACCCAGTACTTC. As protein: CASSQPGTEDEETQYF.

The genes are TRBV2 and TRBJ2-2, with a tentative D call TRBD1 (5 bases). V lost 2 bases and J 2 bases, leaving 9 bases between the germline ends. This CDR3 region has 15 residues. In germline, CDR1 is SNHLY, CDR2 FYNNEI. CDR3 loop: CASSERQSNTGELFF. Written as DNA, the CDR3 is TGTGCCAGCAGTGAAAGACAGTCTAACACCGGGGAGCTGTTTTTT.

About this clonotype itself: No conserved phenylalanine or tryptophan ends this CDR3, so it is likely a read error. CDR3 in DNA: TGTGCCAGCAGCTCCAGGGCTGGGGAGCTGTTTTCT. The encoded protein is CASSSRAGELFS. The rearrangement links TRBV7-2 to TRBJ2-2, with a possible D match to TRBD1 (5 bases). CDR3 length equals 12 residues. Germline CDR1 SGHTA, CDR2 FQGNSA. Trimming left V 4 bases short and J 8 bases short, with 8 bases between.

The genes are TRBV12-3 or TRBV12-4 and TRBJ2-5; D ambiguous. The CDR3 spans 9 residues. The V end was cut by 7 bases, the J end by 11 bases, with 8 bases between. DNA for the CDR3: TGTGCCAGCAACATAGGACAGTACTTC. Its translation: CASNIGQYF.

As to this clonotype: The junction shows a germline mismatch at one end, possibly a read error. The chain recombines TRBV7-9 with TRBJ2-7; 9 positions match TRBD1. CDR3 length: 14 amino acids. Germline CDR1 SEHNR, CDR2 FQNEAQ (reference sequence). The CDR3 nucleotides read TGCGCCAGCAGCAGTGCCGGGACAGGGAACGAGCAGTACTTC. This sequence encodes CASSSAGTGNEQYF.

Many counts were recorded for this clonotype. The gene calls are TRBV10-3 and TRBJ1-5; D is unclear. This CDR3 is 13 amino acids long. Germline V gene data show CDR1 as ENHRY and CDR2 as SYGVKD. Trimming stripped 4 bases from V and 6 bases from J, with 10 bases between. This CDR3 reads CAISGGISQPQHF. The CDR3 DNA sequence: TGTGCCATCAGTGGCGGGATCTCTCAGCCCCAGCATTTT.

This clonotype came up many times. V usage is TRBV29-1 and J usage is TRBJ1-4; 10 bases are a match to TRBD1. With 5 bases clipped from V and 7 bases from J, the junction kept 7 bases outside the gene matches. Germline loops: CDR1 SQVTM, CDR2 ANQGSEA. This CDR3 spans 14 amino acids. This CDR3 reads CSVRLTGGSEKLFF. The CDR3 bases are TGCAGCGTTAGATTGACAGGGGGCAGTGAAAAACTGTTTTTT.

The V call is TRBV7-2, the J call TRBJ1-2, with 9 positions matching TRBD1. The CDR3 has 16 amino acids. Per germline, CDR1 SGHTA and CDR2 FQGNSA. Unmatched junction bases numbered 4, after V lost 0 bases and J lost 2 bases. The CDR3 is CASSLAATGGNYGYTF. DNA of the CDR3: TGTGCCAGCAGCTTAGCGGCCACAGGGGGCAACTATGGCTACACCTTC.

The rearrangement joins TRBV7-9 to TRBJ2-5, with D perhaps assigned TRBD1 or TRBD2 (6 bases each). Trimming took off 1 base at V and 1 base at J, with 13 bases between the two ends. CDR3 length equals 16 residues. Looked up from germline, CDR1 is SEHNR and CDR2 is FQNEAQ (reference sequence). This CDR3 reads CASSLVEGGFQETQYF. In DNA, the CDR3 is TGTGCCAGCAGCTTAGTGGAAGGGGGGTTCCAAGAGACCCAGTACTTC.